The entry below describes one T cell receptor beta chain. This record belongs to a study of blood T cell repertoires in COVID-19. Study-wide context: Italy, Spain and the United States were the sources of the convalescent and acute COVID-19 samples. From T cells, B-cell-depleted T cells, or PBMCs came the material, which was cDNA or gDNA.

In germline, CDR1 is LGHDT, CDR2 YNNKEL (reference sequence). CDR3 length equals 15 residues. The ends lost 4 bases at V and 1 base at J; junction bases unmatched: 6. As originally analysed: The authors estimated nucleated cell counts from reference gene primer amplification. Sequencing was performed with immunoSEQ multiplex PCR; in TCRdb, only in-frame clones are kept and a portion is missing. From that table come the V and J calls and clone size; the DNA was used to work out D and trimming. The data show about 35,000 clones, roughly 80% seen once. The rearrangement links TRBV3-1 (or the pseudogene TRBV3-2) to TRBJ1-2; 7 nucleotides match TRBD1. Material for sequencing was peripheral blood. The source of this sequence is a man aged 45-60 years with acute or convalescent COVID-19. The CDR3 DNA reads as TGTGCCAGCAGCCCTTCGGACAGGCTTAACTATGGCTACACCTTC. As protein: CASSPSDRLNYGYTF.